The 32 T cell receptor beta chains given below trace back to one sample, sequenced in a study of T cell changes during pregnancy in multiple sclerosis. Profiling relied on immunoSEQ multiplex PCR, and the TCRdb table lists in-frame clones only, not all of them. The sample holds about 60,000 clones, about nine tenths seen once. This material consisted of peripheral blood, taken in the second trimester of pregnancy. Receptors originate from a female donor in good health, enrolled as a control in a pregnancy study.

The rearrangement uses TRBV28 and TRBJ2-2, with TRBD1 as a possible D gene (6 bases). The CDR3 has 20 residues. Trimming cost V 3 bases and J 6 bases, with 29 bases left between them. Germline V CDR1 and CDR2: MDHEN, SYDVKM. The CDR3, as DNA: TGTGCCAGCAGTTTTTCTATCGGGACAAGGCCTAAGAACGTGGCCGGGGAGCTGTTTTTT. Translated: CASSFSIGTRPKNVAGELFF.

The gene calls are TRBV15 and TRBJ2-3; D perhaps matches TRBD1 (6 bases). The V gene's germline CDR1 is LNHNV and CDR2 YYDKDF (reference sequence). Trimming took 1 base from V and 6 from J, leaving 14 bases between them. The CDR3 extends over 15 amino acids. DNA of the CDR3: TGTGCCACCAGCAGAGCGACAGGCATTTGGGATACGCAGTATTTT. As protein: CATSRATGIWDTQYF.

V gene TRBV28 combines with J gene TRBJ2-1; possible D gene TRBD1, 6 bases. The CDR3 loop spans 13 amino acids. Trimming stripped 2 bases from V and 8 bases from J, with 10 bases between. Germline CDR1 MDHEN, CDR2 SYDVKM. CDR3 loop: CASSLGQGYEQFF. The CDR3 DNA reads TGTGCCAGCAGTTTAGGTCAGGGGTATGAGCAGTTCTTC.

V usage is TRBV5-4 and J usage is TRBJ2-7, with TRBD1 matching 8 bases. From germline, CDR1 is SGHNT and CDR2 YYREEE (reference sequence). The length of the CDR3 is 15 residues. Unmatched junction bases numbered 8, after V lost 3 bases and J lost 3 bases. CDR3 nucleotide sequence: TGTGCCAGCAGCTCGCGTAAGACAGGGGTCTACGAGCAGTACTTC. Translation: CASSSRKTGVYEQYF.

This chain connects TRBV20-1 to TRBJ2-5, with a tentative D call TRBD2 (5 bases). CDR3 length equals 11 residues. V lost 6 bases to trimming and J lost 5 bases, with 10 bases between them. Per germline, CDR1 DFQATT and CDR2 SNEGSKA (reference sequence). CDR3 loop: CSAQTGETQYF. The CDR3, as DNA: TGCAGTGCCCAGACGGGGGAGACCCAGTACTTC.

This chain joins TRBV6-4 and TRBJ2-1, with 10 bases matching TRBD1. The germline gives CDR1 MRHNA, CDR2 SNTAGT. The CDR3 runs 16 residues. V dropped 8 bases and J dropped 7; count of bases not matched to a gene: 14. CDR3 nucleotides: TGTGCCAGCGGAAAGATGGCCGGACAGGGGGTTAATGAGCAGTTCTTC. Translation: CASGKMAGQGVNEQFF.

This sequence joins TRBV25-1 and TRBJ2-1, with 9 positions matching TRBD2. Germline V gene lookup returns CDR1 MGHDK and CDR2 SYGVNS. V trimming: 6 bases; J trimming: 3 bases; junction bases outside the gene matches: 9. CDR3 length equals 16 residues. In DNA form, the CDR3 reads TGTGCCAGCAGCTCGAAAGCGGGGGGCAACTACAATGAGCAGTTCTTC. This sequence encodes CASSSKAGGNYNEQFF.

J is TRBJ2-7 and V is TRBV4-1; D possibly corresponds to TRBD1 (6 bases). V lost 0 bases, J lost 2 bases, and 8 bases lay in between. Germline CDR1 reads MGHRA; CDR2 reads YSYEKL. CDR3 length: 14 amino acids. The CDR3 loop reads CASSQDPGAYEQYF. The CDR3 bases are TGCGCCAGCAGCCAAGATCCAGGGGCCTACGAGCAGTACTTC.

This rearrangement joins TRBV6-5 to TRBJ1-5, with D possibly being TRBD1 (5 bases). This CDR3 comprises 13 residues. Germline V gene data show CDR1 as MNHEY and CDR2 as SVGAGI. Deletions cut 10 bases from V and 0 bases from J, with 10 bases between. Here the CDR3 reads CATGGGSNQPQHF. CDR3 in DNA: TGTGCCACCGGGGGGGGTAGCAATCAGCCCCAGCATTTT.

The chain employs TRBV2 and TRBJ1-1; 8 bases line up with TRBD1. Germline V gene sequence: CDR1 SNHLY, CDR2 FYNNEI. There are 13 residues in the CDR3. The junction had 9 bases not matched to a gene; V was cut back by 7 bases and J by 8 bases. Written as DNA, the CDR3 is TGTGCCAGCACCCCGCAGGGGGCTCTAGAAGCTTTCTTT. This encodes CASTPQGALEAFF.

The chain combines TRBV29-1 with TRBJ2-5; 9 bases align to TRBD2. V shed 3 bases, J shed 5 bases, and the junction held 1 base outside the gene matches. The germline V gene encodes CDR1 SQVTM and CDR2 ANQGSEA. This CDR3 is 12 amino acids long. The CDR3 loop reads CSVELAGETQYF. The CDR3 DNA sequence: TGCAGCGTTGAGCTAGCGGGGGAGACCCAGTACTTC.

V is TRBV4-1 and J is TRBJ2-7; no clear D. CDR1 and CDR2 from the germline V gene are MGHRA and YSYEKL. Trimming left V 0 bases short and J 1 base short, with 7 bases between. This CDR3 has 14 amino acids. The CDR3 protein is CASSQDRLSYEQYF. Written as DNA, the CDR3 is TGCGCCAGCAGCCAAGATCGACTTTCCTACGAGCAGTACTTC.

The genes are TRBV5-1 and TRBJ2-3, with 7 positions matching TRBD2. This CDR3 is built from 15 residues. Germline lookup yields CDR1 SGHRS and CDR2 YFSETQ. V lost 6 bases, J lost 2 bases, and 9 bases stayed unmatched. CDR3 nucleotide sequence: TGCGCCAGCACACTAATGCGGGGGAACACAGATACGCAGTATTTT. Translation: CASTLMRGNTDTQYF.

This sequence joins TRBV7-6 and TRBJ2-1; 14 bases are a match to TRBD2. This CDR3 comprises 17 residues. The germline V gene has CDR1 SGHVS and CDR2 FNYEAQ. With 5 bases clipped from V and 5 bases from J, the junction kept 8 bases outside the gene matches. The CDR3 loop is CASSLTGLAGVNNEQFF. The DNA for the CDR3 is TGTGCCAGCAGCCTTACGGGACTAGCGGGAGTTAACAATGAGCAGTTCTTC.

This chain uses TRBV7-9 with TRBJ2-1; 7 bases fit TRBD2. The CDR3 is 17 amino acids. The germline CDR1 and CDR2 sequences are SEHNR and FQNEAQ (reference sequence). V gave up 4 bases and J gave up 1 base; unmatched junction bases: 10. The CDR3 nucleotides are TGTGCCAGCAGCTCCCGGACTAGTTCACGTTCCTACAATGAGCAGTTCTTC. Translated, it gives CASSSRTSSRSYNEQFF.

The rearrangement links TRBV27 to TRBJ1-1, with 12 bases that match TRBD1. Germline V gene lookup returns CDR1 MNHEY and CDR2 SMNVEV (reference sequence). The CDR3 extends over 18 amino acids. V was clipped by 4 bases and J by 5 bases; unmatched bases: 14. The CDR3 nucleotides read TGTGCCAGCAGTTCCCGTGGGGACAGGGGGCGATCATGGACTGAAGCTTTCTTT. It specifies CASSSRGDRGRSWTEAFF.

This sequence joins TRBV6-1 and TRBJ2-1; D is undetermined. The V end was cut by 1 base, the J end by 2 bases, with 12 bases between. There are 16 residues in the CDR3. Germline CDR1 reads MNHNS; CDR2 reads SASEGT. The CDR3 DNA sequence: TGTGCCAGCAGTGAAGGCCCCGGGTTCGCCTACAATGAGCAGTTCTTC. It is translated as CASSEGPGFAYNEQFF.

The chain is built from TRBV7-6 and TRBJ2-5, with 7 bases fitting TRBD1. Per the germline V gene, CDR1 is SGHVS and CDR2 is FNYEAQ. V was clipped by 1 base and J by 1 base; unmatched bases: 6. The CDR3 runs 16 residues. As DNA, the CDR3 is TGTGCCAGCAGCTTAGTTGGACAGGTCGGCCAAGAGACCCAGTACTTC. Protein sequence: CASSLVGQVGQETQYF.

V and J are TRBV10-2 and TRBJ1-2; D is ambiguous. Germline V CDR1 and CDR2: WSHSY, SAAADI. The CDR3 is 14 amino acids. The V end lost 2 bases, the J end lost 7 bases, and 14 bases lay between the germline ends. The CDR3: CASSEPGSLGGYTF. CDR3 bases: TGCGCCAGCAGTGAGCCGGGGTCGTTGGGTGGCTACACCTTC.

J is TRBJ2-1 and V is TRBV5-1, with unresolved D. V dropped 0 bases and J dropped 5 bases, with 3 bases sitting between them. Germline V gene lookup returns CDR1 SGHRS and CDR2 YFSETQ. CDR3 length: 12 residues. The DNA of the CDR3 is TGCGCCAGCAGCTTGGGAGACAATGAGCAGTTCTTC. It yields the protein CASSLGDNEQFF.

The genes are TRBV25-1 and TRBJ2-7; possible D gene TRBD2, 5 bases. Germline V CDR1 and CDR2: MGHDK, SYGVNS. The CDR3 spans 15 residues. V was shortened by 9 bases and J by 1 base, with 19 bases between the two germline ends. CDR3 in amino acids: CARTRGGMGSYEQYF. In nucleotides, the CDR3 is TGTGCCAGAACCCGGGGTGGAATGGGGTCCTACGAGCAGTACTTC.

The chain links TRBV18 to TRBJ1-5; TRBD1 agrees at 10 bases. Germline-derived CDR1 and CDR2 are KGHSH and LQKENI. The CDR3 has 16 residues. Germline trimming cut 2 bases from V and 6 bases from J; bases unmatched to any gene: 7. The CDR3 is CASSPSRTGGGQPQHF. Written as DNA, the CDR3 is TGTGCCAGCTCACCATCGAGGACAGGGGGTGGTCAGCCCCAGCATTTT.

This clone has only one observation. The chain is built from TRBV18 and TRBJ2-7; no clear D gene. V lost 1 base and J 6 bases, leaving 7 bases between the germline ends. Germline V gene sequence: CDR1 KGHSH, CDR2 LQKENI. This CDR3 region has 12 residues. CDR3 nucleotide sequence: TGTGCCAGCTCACCACTTAGAGGCGAGCAGTACTTC. Its protein product is CASSPLRGEQYF.

This chain uses TRBV10-3 with TRBJ1-1, with unresolved D. V lost 8 bases, J lost 0 bases, and 10 bases lay in between. Germline V gives CDR1 ENHRY, CDR2 SYGVKD. The CDR3 contains 13 residues. The CDR3 sequence is CAIQRVMNTEAFF. The CDR3 nucleotides read TGTGCCATCCAAAGAGTCATGAACACTGAAGCTTTCTTT.

CDR3 protein: CASSLGVSGNGYEQYF. The CDR3 coding sequence is TGTGCCAGCAGCTTGGGAGTTAGCGGTAATGGGTACGAGCAGTACTTC. This rearrangement joins TRBV5-5 to TRBJ2-7, with D perhaps TRBD2 (6 bases). The CDR3 has 16 residues. Trimming left V 0 bases short and J 4 bases short, with 17 bases between. In germline, CDR1 is SGHKS, CDR2 YYEKEE (reference sequence). Full variable domain (rest looked up from reference TRBV5-5 and TRBJ2-7): DAGVTQSPTHLIKTRGQQVTLRCSPISGHKSVSWYQQVLGQGPQFIFQYYEKEERGRGNFPDRFSARQFPNYSSELNVNALLLGDSALYLCASSLGVSGNGYEQYFGPGTRLTVT.

This sequence joins TRBV2 and TRBJ2-1, with 7 bases that match TRBD2. From germline, CDR1 is SNHLY and CDR2 FYNNEI. The CDR3 has 14 amino acids. V trimming: 8 bases; J trimming: 2 bases; junction bases outside the gene matches: 6. For the CDR3, the DNA is TGTGCCAGCCCGCTAGCGGATACCTACAATGAGCAGTTCTTC. Translated: CASPLADTYNEQFF.

The rearrangement uses TRBV5-6 and TRBJ1-5; a possible D gene is TRBD1 (6 bases). This CDR3 is built from 16 residues. V dropped 7 bases and J dropped 0 bases, with 17 bases sitting between them. In germline, CDR1 is SGHDT, CDR2 YYEEEE. CDR3 residues: CASFEKGVDSNQPQHF. DNA for the CDR3: TGTGCCAGCTTTGAAAAGGGGGTTGATAGCAATCAGCCCCAGCATTTT.

V and J are TRBV5-1 and TRBJ2-3; TRBD2 is a possible D gene (7 bases). CDR1 and CDR2 (germline): SGHRS, YFSETQ. V lost 0 bases and J lost 3, with 11 bases in between. This CDR3 has 15 amino acids. The CDR3 region is CASSLAGGPTDTQYF. The CDR3 DNA reads as TGCGCCAGCAGCTTGGCCGGGGGGCCGACAGATACGCAGTATTTT.

The chain recombines TRBV29-1 with TRBJ1-1; no definite D call. This CDR3 comprises 14 residues. The germline gives CDR1 SQVTM, CDR2 ANQGSEA. V lost 4 bases to trimming and J lost 1 base, with 13 bases between them. DNA for the CDR3: TGCAGCGTTGGGCCCAGGCTACGGAACACTGAAGCTTTCTTT. This sequence encodes CSVGPRLRNTEAFF.

This clone has only a few counts. The V gene is TRBV5-6, the J gene TRBJ1-1; D perhaps matches TRBD1 (6 bases). V was trimmed by 9 bases and J by 0 bases, leaving 21 bases between them. The germline V gene encodes CDR1 SGHDT and CDR2 YYEEEE. The CDR3 length is 16 residues. CDR3 coding DNA: TGTGCCACCCATTTGGGGGCAGAGATTATGAACACTGAAGCTTTCTTT. This codes for CATHLGAEIMNTEAFF.

A single count supports this clone. This rearrangement joins TRBV30 to TRBJ1-1; D is unclear. Trimming stripped 0 bases from V and 1 base from J, with 9 bases between. In germline, CDR1 is GTSNPN, CDR2 SVGIG (reference sequence). This CDR3 has 14 residues. The CDR3 nucleotides are TGTGCCTGGAGTGTACTTTTAACGAACACTGAAGCTTTCTTT. Translating gives CAWSVLLTNTEAFF.

The gene calls are TRBV29-1 and TRBJ2-7; D is unresolved. Germline-derived CDR1 and CDR2 are SQVTM and ANQGSEA. V shed 4 bases and J shed 3 bases, with 10 bases lying between them. The CDR3 spans 12 residues. The CDR3 coding sequence is TGCAGCGTTGGCTTCGAGGTCTACGAGCAGTACTTC. The encoded protein is CSVGFEVYEQYF.